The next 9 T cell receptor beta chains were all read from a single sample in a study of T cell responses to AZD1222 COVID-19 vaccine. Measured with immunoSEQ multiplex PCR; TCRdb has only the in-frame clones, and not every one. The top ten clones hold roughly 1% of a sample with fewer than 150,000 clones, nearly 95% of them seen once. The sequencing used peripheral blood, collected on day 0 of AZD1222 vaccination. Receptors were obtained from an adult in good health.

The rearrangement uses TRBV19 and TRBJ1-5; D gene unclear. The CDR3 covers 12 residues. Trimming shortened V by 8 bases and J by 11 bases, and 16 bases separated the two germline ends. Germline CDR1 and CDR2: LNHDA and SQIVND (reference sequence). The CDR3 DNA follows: TGTGCCAGTTCCTATTCGGGAGGCTCCCAGCATTTT. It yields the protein CASSYSGGSQHF.

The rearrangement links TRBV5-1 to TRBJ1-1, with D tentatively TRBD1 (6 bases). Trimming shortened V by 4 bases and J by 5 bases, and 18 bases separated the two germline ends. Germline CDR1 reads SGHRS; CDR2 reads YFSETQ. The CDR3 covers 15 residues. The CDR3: CASSAWGQGRTEAFF. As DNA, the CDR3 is TGCGCCAGCAGCGCATGGGGGCAAGGGCGTACTGAAGCTTTCTTT. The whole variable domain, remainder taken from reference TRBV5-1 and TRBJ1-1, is KAGVTQTPRYLIKTRGQQVTLSCSPISGHRSVSWYQQTPGQGLQFLFEYFSETQRNKGNFPGRFSGRQFSNSRSEMNVSTLELGDSALYLCASSAWGQGRTEAFFGQGTRLTVV.

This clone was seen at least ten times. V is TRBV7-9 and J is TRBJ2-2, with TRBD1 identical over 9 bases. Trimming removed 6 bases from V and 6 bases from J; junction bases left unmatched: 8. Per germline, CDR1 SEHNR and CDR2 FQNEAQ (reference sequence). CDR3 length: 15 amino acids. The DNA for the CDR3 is TGTGCCAGCAGACCGGGACAGGGAGGTTCCGGGGAGCTGTTTTTT. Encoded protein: CASRPGQGGSGELFF.

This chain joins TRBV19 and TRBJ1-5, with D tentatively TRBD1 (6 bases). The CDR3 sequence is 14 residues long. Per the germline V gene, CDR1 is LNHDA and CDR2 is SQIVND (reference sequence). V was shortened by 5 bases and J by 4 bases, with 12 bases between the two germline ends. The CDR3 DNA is TGTGCCAGTAGTTCACAGGGAGATAATCAGCCCCAGCATTTT. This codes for CASSSQGDNQPQHF.

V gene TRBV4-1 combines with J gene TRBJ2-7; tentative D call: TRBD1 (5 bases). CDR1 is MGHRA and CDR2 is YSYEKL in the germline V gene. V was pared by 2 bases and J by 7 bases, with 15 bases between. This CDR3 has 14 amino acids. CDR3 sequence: CASSQLTGSFEQYF. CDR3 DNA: TGCGCCAGCAGCCAACTCACAGGATCTTTTGAGCAGTACTTC.

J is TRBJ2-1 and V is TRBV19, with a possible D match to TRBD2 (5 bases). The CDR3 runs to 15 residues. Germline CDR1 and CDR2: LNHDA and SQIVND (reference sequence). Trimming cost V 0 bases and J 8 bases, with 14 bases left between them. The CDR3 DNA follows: TGTGCCAGTAGTATAGATGTTCGGGGATTCGATGAGCAGTTCTTC. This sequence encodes CASSIDVRGFDEQFF.

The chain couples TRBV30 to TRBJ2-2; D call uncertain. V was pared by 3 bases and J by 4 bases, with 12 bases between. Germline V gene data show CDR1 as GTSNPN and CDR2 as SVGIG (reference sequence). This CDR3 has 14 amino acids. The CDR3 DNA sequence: TGTGCCTGGAGGATCGGCAGGACCACCGGGGAGCTGTTTTTT. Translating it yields CAWRIGRTTGELFF. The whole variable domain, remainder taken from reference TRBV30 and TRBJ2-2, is SQTIHQWPATLVQPVGSPLSLECTVEGTSNPNLYWYRQAAGRGLQLLFYSVGIGQISSEVPQNLSASRPQDRQFILSSKKLLLSDSGFYLCAWRIGRTTGELFFGEGSRLTVL.

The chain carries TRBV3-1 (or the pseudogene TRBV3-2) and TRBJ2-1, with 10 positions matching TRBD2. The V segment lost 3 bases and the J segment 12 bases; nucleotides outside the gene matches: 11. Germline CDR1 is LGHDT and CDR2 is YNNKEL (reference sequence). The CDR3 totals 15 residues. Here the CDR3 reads CASSHLSGGSIGQFF. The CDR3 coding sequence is TGTGCCAGCAGCCATCTTAGCGGGGGGTCAATTGGGCAGTTCTTC.

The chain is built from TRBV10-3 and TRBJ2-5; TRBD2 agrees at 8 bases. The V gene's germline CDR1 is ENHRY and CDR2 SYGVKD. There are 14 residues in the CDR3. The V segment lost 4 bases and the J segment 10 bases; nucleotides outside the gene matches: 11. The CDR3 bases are TGTGCCATCAGTGTTCAAGCGGGGGCCTTGGGCCAGTACTTC. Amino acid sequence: CAISVQAGALGQYF.